A selection of T cell receptor beta chains follows, all from one sample in a study of regulatory T cells in long-lasting Graves disease. TCRdb redid the calling of the multiplex PCR reads with MiXCR, one entry per CDR3 protein. The sample records roughly 420,000 distinct CDR3 sequences, about a sixth being singletons. These data are also associated with another study on T cells in Graves' hyperthyroidism and ophthalmopathy.

Specimen: peripheral blood mononuclear cells (PBMCs), collected at new diagnosis, from a patient treated with antithyroid drugs. The origin of the receptors is a woman under 30 with Graves disease. The CDR3 runs from the conserved cysteine through the conserved F or W. The D gene is left open where the match is weak. A clone size is listed for some rows: how often the clone was seen (once, few, many), or a class if it is expanded.

v_call	j_call	clone_size	d_call	cdr3_aa	cdr3_nt
TRBV30	TRBJ1-1	many	.	CAWSGQSQARF	TGTGCCTGGAGCGGACAGTCTCAGGCGAGGTTT
TRBV6-2/TRBV6-3	TRBJ2-6	.	TRBD1	CASGGQKRPGANVLTF	TGTGCCAGCGGGGGACAGAAAAGACCTGGGGCCAACGTCCTGACTTTC
TRBV18	TRBJ2-7	many	.	CASSRTGTYEQYF	TGCGCCAGCAGTCGGACGGGAACCTACGAGCAGTACTTC
TRBV7-3	TRBJ2-2	few	TRBD2	CASSSTSGSVELFF	TGTGCCAGCAGCTCGACTAGCGGGAGTGTGGAGCTGTTTTTT
TRBV25-1	TRBJ2-3	few	.	CASSENPSTDTQYF	TGTGCCAGCAGTGAAAACCCGAGCACAGATACGCAGTATTTT
TRBV6-8	TRBJ2-2	.	TRBD2	CASSPGGGRNTGELFF	TGTGCCAGCAGCCCCGGGGGGGGAAGGAACACCGGGGAGCTGTTTTTT
TRBV28	TRBJ2-3	many	.	CASGRRYGDTQYF	TGTGCCAGTGGTAGACGCTACGGAGATACGCAGTATTTT
TRBV6-2/TRBV6-3	TRBJ2-7	many	.	CASSFGEAYEQYF	TGTGCCAGCAGTTTCGGAGAAGCTTACGAGCAGTACTTC
TRBV6-1	TRBJ1-6	.	TRBD1	CASSEVGQYGSPLHF	TGTGCCAGCAGTGAAGTGGGACAGTATGGTTCACCCCTCCACTTT
TRBV30	TRBJ2-1	many	.	CAWSVVWEQFF	TGTGCCTGGAGTGTAGTGTGGGAGCAGTTCTTC
TRBV18	TRBJ1-2	.	.	CASSGGQDQSPFYGYTF	TGTGCCAGCTCAGGGGGGCAAGATCAGTCCCCTTTCTATGGCTACACCTTC
TRBV11-2	TRBJ2-1	.	TRBD2	CASSLGTSGIKFF	TGTGCCAGCAGCTTGGGGACTAGCGGGATTAAGTTCTTC
TRBV28	TRBJ2-1	many	TRBD2	CASSSGLAGPEAPYNEQFF	TGTGCCAGCAGTTCCGGACTAGCGGGCCCCGAGGCCCCCTACAATGAGCAGTTCTTC
TRBV20-1	TRBJ2-1	many	.	CSARVAVQVGEQFF	TGCAGTGCTAGAGTGGCAGTCCAAGTCGGTGAGCAGTTCTTC
TRBV7-2	TRBJ2-7	.	.	CASSEDGGFSYEQYF	TGTGCCAGCAGCGAAGATGGGGGCTTCTCCTACGAGCAGTACTTC
TRBV4-1	TRBJ2-7	.	TRBD1	CASSQDLGTGVREQYF	TGCGCCAGCAGCCAAGATTTGGGGACAGGGGTTCGCGAGCAGTACTTC
TRBV19	TRBJ2-7	many	.	CASSTGSYEQYF	TGTGCCAGCTCGACAGGATCCTACGAGCAGTACTTC
TRBV12-3/TRBV12-4	TRBJ2-7	many	.	CASSQRQRTYEQYF	TGTGCCAGCAGCCAAAGACAGAGGACCTACGAGCAGTACTTC
TRBV2	TRBJ2-5	many	.	CASYGPGETQYF	TGTGCCAGCTATGGACCGGGTGAGACCCAGTACTTC
TRBV7-2	TRBJ1-5	.	TRBD1	CASSHGTGEFNQPQHF	TGTGCCAGCAGCCACGGGACAGGGGAGTTCAATCAGCCCCAGCATTTT
TRBV6-1	TRBJ2-6	few	TRBD1	CASSDHGTGASGANVLTF	TGTGCCAGCAGTGACCACGGGACAGGGGCCTCTGGGGCCAACGTCCTGACTTTC
TRBV28	TRBJ2-1	.	TRBD2	CANSPRLAGGPYEQFF	TGTGCCAACAGTCCCCGACTAGCGGGAGGGCCCTACGAGCAGTTCTTC
TRBV10-2	TRBJ2-6	.	.	CASSESLAAPGANVLTF	TGCGCCAGCAGTGAGTCATTAGCGGCGCCTGGGGCCAACGTCCTGACTTTC
TRBV30	TRBJ2-7	few	.	CAWSGIREQYF	TGTGCCTGGAGCGGGATTCGGGAGCAGTACTTC
TRBV20-1	TRBJ2-1	few	.	CSARDPGRGNNEQFF	TGCAGTGCTAGAGATCCCGGAAGAGGTAACAATGAGCAGTTCTTC
TRBV2	TRBJ2-4	many	.	CASSEETLAGLAKNIQYF	TGTGCCAGCAGTGAAGAGACCCTTGCAGGTCTAGCCAAAAACATTCAGTACTTC
TRBV19	TRBJ2-1	.	.	CASSIDRGYNEQFF	TGTGCCAGTAGTATAGACAGGGGATACAATGAGCAGTTCTTC
TRBV6-1	TRBJ2-2	.	.	CASTSRDTGELFF	TGTGCCAGCACCTCCCGGGACACCGGGGAGCTGTTTTTT
TRBV7-2	TRBJ2-3	many	.	CASSLGVSGDTQYF	TGTGCCAGCAGCTTAGGGGTCAGCGGGGATACGCAGTATTTT
TRBV5-5	TRBJ2-5	.	.	CASSLSGVGTQYF	TGTGCCAGCAGCTTGTCAGGGGTAGGGACCCAGTACTTC
TRBV24-1	TRBJ2-1	.	TRBD2	CATSDAGASGCSYNEQFF	TGTGCCACCAGTGATGCAGGGGCTAGCGGGTGCTCCTACAATGAGCAGTTCTTC
TRBV27	TRBJ2-7	many	.	CASSFWDTRSSEQYF	TGTGCCAGCAGTTTTTGGGACACCCGAAGCTCCGAGCAGTACTTC
TRBV12-3/TRBV12-4	TRBJ2-1	many	TRBD1	CASSEGQPYNEQFF	TGTGCCAGCAGCGAGGGACAGCCATACAATGAGCAGTTCTTC
TRBV7-9	TRBJ1-6	once	.	CASSFLDPYNSPLHF	TGTGCCAGCAGCTTCCTTGACCCCTATAATTCACCCCTCCACTTT
TRBV19	TRBJ2-1	.	.	CASSMWDNEQFF	TGTGCCAGTAGTATGTGGGACAATGAGCAGTTCTTC
TRBV7-8	TRBJ1-2	many	TRBD1	CASSLDLQGASGYTF	TGTGCCAGCAGCTTAGATCTACAGGGGGCCTCTGGCTACACCTTC
TRBV28	TRBJ2-7	many	TRBD2	CASSLLAGGIHEQYF	TGTGCCAGCAGTTTACTAGCGGGAGGCATTCACGAGCAGTACTTC
TRBV7-8	TRBJ2-7	few	.	CASSLQSASSYEQYF	TGTGCCAGCAGCTTACAAAGTGCTAGCTCCTACGAGCAGTACTTC
TRBV7-9	TRBJ2-7	few	TRBD2	CASSASGGHSYEQYF	TGTGCCAGCAGCGCTAGCGGGGGCCACTCCTACGAGCAGTACTTC
TRBV20-1	TRBJ1-1	.	TRBD1	CSALSGQGPAGTEAFF	TGCAGTGCTCTTTCGGGACAGGGCCCTGCTGGCACTGAAGCTTTCTTT
TRBV9	TRBJ2-1	.	TRBD1	CASSAGTGRTYNEQFF	TGTGCCAGCAGCGCCGGGACAGGGCGGACCTACAATGAGCAGTTCTTC
TRBV5-1	TRBJ2-1	many	.	CASSLGGGGASYNEQFF	TGCGCCAGCAGCTTGGGAGGTGGCGGAGCCTCTTACAATGAGCAGTTCTTC
TRBV20-1	TRBJ2-1	many	.	CSAWTVTYNEQFF	TGCAGTGCTTGGACAGTTACCTACAATGAGCAGTTCTTC
TRBV7-9	TRBJ2-4	.	.	CASSSTNGIAKNIQYF	TGTGCCAGCAGCTCGACCAACGGTATAGCCAAAAACATTCAGTACTTC
TRBV6-4	TRBJ1-5	few	.	CASSEGTNSNQPQHF	TGTGCCAGCAGTGAAGGCACCAATAGCAATCAGCCCCAGCATTTT
TRBV7-2	TRBJ1-2	few	.	CASSLDTSNYGYTF	TGTGCCAGCAGCTTAGACACCTCTAACTATGGCTACACCTTC
TRBV4-3	TRBJ1-1	.	.	CASSQDPAAYEAFF	TGCGCCAGCAGCCAAGATCCGGCGGCTTATGAAGCTTTCTTT
TRBV20-1	TRBJ2-3	many	TRBD2	CSAMRTSGNTDTQYF	TGCAGTGCCATGCGGACTAGCGGGAACACAGATACGCAGTATTTT
TRBV9	TRBJ2-5	many	.	CASSAGLEGTQETQYF	TGTGCCAGCAGCGCGGGCCTAGAGGGCACGCAAGAGACCCAGTACTTC
TRBV13	TRBJ2-1	.	TRBD2	CASSLLASGSGRWFF	TGTGCCAGCAGCTTATTGGCTAGCGGGAGCGGCCGGTGGTTCTTC
TRBV19	TRBJ2-7	few	.	CASSIEQGSYEQYF	TGTGCCAGTAGTATAGAGCAGGGCTCCTACGAGCAGTACTTC
TRBV6-1	TRBJ2-1	.	.	CASSENQEYNEQFF	TGTGCCAGCAGTGAAAATCAGGAGTACAATGAGCAGTTCTTC